Sequencing of this TCR beta chain was carried out in a study of blood T cell repertoires in COVID-19. On the study more broadly: COVID-19 samples from acute and convalescent phases originated in the United States, Italy and Spain.

Some clones are missing from TCRdb's copy, which holds only in-frame ones; the method was immunoSEQ multiplex PCR. The sample has roughly 68,000 clones, about 81% seen once; the top ten hold around 9.2%. The V gene lost 0 bases and the J gene lost 3 bases, with 14 bases spanning the gap. From germline, CDR1 is LNHNV and CDR2 YYDKDF (reference sequence). The CDR3 sequence is 17 residues long. Sequenced input: peripheral blood. This sequence originates from a human donor in a cohort sampled during active COVID-19. This sequence joins TRBV15 and TRBJ1-4; no clear D. CDR3 DNA sequence: TGTGCCACCAGCAGAGATGAGGATCCTGGGTCTAATGAAAAACTGTTTTTT. Translated, it gives CATSRDEDPGSNEKLFF.